This record concerns one TCR beta chain sequence. Its antigen is undetermined. Unique molecular identifiers were carried by the TCR beta cDNA libraries. Each CDR3 protein is one row after TCRdb ran MiXCR on the PCR reads. This table has 750,000 to 950,000 distinct CDR3 sequences, roughly 58% appearing once. The sample comes from a study of post-analysis software for immune sequencing data. The CDR3 loop spans 17 amino acids. Study-level results: Patients showed TRBV5-6, TRBV5-1 and TRBV20-1 among 4 or 5 TRBV segments more frequent than in controls.

Sequencing input: blood. The origin of this receptor is a girl between 5 and 17 years old with multiple sclerosis. V and J are TRBV12-3 or TRBV12-4 and TRBJ2-4, with 14 bases identical to TRBD2. The end of the DNA is better explained by TRBJ2-7, so the J call may be wrong. The CDR3 coding sequence is TGTGCCAGCAGTCCAGCGGGGACTAGCGGGAGACCCTACGAGCAGTACTTC. Translation: CASSPAGTSGRPYEQYF.